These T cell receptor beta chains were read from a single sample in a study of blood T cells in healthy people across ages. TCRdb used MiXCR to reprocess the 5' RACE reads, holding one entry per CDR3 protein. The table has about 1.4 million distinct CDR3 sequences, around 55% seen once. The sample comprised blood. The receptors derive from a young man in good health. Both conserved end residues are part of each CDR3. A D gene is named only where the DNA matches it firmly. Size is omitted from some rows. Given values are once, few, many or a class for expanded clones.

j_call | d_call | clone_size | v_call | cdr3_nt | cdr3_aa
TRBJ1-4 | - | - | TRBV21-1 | TGTGCCAGCAGCCCCCGGGTATGGTTTGAAAAACTGTTTTTT | CASSPRVWFEKLFF
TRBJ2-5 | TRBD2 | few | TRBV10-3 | TGTGCCATCAGTGGGGCCAGCGGGGGGTACCAAGAGACCCAGTACTTC | CAISGASGGYQETQYF
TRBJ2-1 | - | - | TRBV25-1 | TGTGCCAGCAGTGAGGCGGCAAACAATGAGCAGTTCTTC | CASSEAANNEQFF
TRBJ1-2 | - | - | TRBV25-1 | TGTGCCAGCAGTGAATCGGCCCTAGCTAACTATGGCTACACCTTC | CASSESALANYGYTF
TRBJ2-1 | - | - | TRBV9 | TGTGCCAGCAGCGTAGCACTAACAAGCTCCTACAATGAGCAGTTCTTC | CASSVALTSSYNEQFF
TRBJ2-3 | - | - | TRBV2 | TGTGCCAGCATTCTAGGCAGGGGCACAGATACGCAGTATTTT | CASILGRGTDTQYF
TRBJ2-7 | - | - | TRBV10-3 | TGTGCCATCAGTGAGTCCCCGGGGGCAGCCTACGAGCAGTACTTC | CAISESPGAAYEQYF
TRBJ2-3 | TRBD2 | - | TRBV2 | TGTGCCAGCAGAATGGGACTAGCGGGAGGGGATACGCAGTATTTT | CASRMGLAGGDTQYF
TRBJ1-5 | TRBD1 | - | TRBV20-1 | TGCAGTGCTCCAGGACAGGGGGCTCTCAATCAGCCCCAGCATTTT | CSAPGQGALNQPQHF
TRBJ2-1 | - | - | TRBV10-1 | TGCGCCAGCTCCCCCAGGGGGGGCTTCAACAATGAGCAGTTCTTC | CASSPRGGFNNEQFF
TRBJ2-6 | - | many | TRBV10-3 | TGTGCCATCAGTGACAGCTCTGGGGCCAACGTCCTGACTTTC | CAISDSSGANVLTF
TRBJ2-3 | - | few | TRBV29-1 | TGCAGCGTTCCTGGGGACCTAACAGGGCGGCAGTATTTT | CSVPGDLTGRQYF
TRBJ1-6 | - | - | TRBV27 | TGTGCCAGTTCCCGTGTCCCCAGCTCCTATAATTCACCCCTCCACTTT | CASSRVPSSYNSPLHF
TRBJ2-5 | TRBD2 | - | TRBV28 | TGTGCCAGCAGTCTCATCCCGGGACTAGCGGGTGGGTTAAAAGAGACCCAGTACTTC | CASSLIPGLAGGLKETQYF
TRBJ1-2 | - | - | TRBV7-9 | TGTGCCAGCAGCCCGACGAACAGGGAGAATGGCTACACCTTC | CASSPTNRENGYTF
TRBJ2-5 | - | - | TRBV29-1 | TGCAGCGTTGAAGACCCAGGGGAGACCCAGTACTTC | CSVEDPGETQYF
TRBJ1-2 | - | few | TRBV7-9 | TGTGCCAGCAGCTTTGGTCCGGGCTATGGCTACACCTTC | CASSFGPGYGYTF
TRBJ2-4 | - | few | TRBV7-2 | TGTGCCAGCACCCCCGTTAGGGTATTTGGAGCCAAAAACATTCAGTACTTC | CASTPVRVFGAKNIQYF
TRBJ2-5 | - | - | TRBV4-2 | TGTGCCAGCAGCCATGAGCTAGATGGGCAAGAGACCCAGTACTTC | CASSHELDGQETQYF
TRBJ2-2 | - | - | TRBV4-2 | TGTGCCAGCAGCCAAGATCATGGGACTCGCTCAAACACCGGGGAGCTGTTTTTT | CASSQDHGTRSNTGELFF
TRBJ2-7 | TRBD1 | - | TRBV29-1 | TGCAGCGCACAGGGGGGACCCTACGAGCAGTACTTC | CSAQGGPYEQYF
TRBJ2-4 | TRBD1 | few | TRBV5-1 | TGCGCCAGCAGCCGCACAGGGGTCGAAAACATTCAGTACTTC | CASSRTGVENIQYF
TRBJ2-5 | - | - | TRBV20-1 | TGCAGTGCAAGGACGCAGAGGAACCAAGAGACCCAGTACTTC | CSARTQRNQETQYF
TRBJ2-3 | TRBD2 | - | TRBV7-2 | TGTGACAGCAGCTTAGCGGGCGGAGCATTCACAGATACGCAGTATTTT | CDSSLAGGAFTDTQYF
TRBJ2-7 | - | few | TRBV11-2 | TGTGCCAGCAGCTTAGATGGGTCGGGCTACGAGCAGTACTTC | CASSLDGSGYEQYF
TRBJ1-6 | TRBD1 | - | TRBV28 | TGTGCCAGCAGTTTAAACAGGGGGGGTTCACCCCTCCACTTT | CASSLNRGGSPLHF
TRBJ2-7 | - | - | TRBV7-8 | TGTGCCAGCAGCTTATACACCCCCAATGAGCAGTACTTC | CASSLYTPNEQYF
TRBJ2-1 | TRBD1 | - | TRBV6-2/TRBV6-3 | TGTGCCAGCACCCGGGACAGGGGAATCAATGAGCAGTTCTTC | CASTRDRGINEQFF
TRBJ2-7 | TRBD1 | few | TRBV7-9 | TGTGCCAGCAGCCCGGACCAGGGGGCCATTTACGAGCAGTACTTC | CASSPDQGAIYEQYF
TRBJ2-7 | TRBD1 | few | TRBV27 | TGCGCCAGCAGCTTGGGACAGGGAGGAGACGAGCAGTACTTC | CASSLGQGGDEQYF
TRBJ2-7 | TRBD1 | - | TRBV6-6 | TGTGCCAGCAGTTACTATTACAGGGGCTACGAGCAGTACTTC | CASSYYYRGYEQYF
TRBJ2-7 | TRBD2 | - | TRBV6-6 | TGTGCCAGCAGTGCCGGGAGCGGGGCAGTCCACGAGCAGTACTTC | CASSAGSGAVHEQYF
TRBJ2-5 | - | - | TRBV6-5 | TGTGCCAGCAGTTACGTAGTCGGCATGGAGACCCAGTACTTC | CASSYVVGMETQYF
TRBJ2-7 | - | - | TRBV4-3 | TGCGCCAGCAGCCCCCGTGGGTCGGGGGAGTACGAGCAGTACTTC | CASSPRGSGEYEQYF
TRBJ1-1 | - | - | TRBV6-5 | TGTGCCAGCAGCGACGGGGACGGGACCAAAGCTTTCTTT | CASSDGDGTKAFF
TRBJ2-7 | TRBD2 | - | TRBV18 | TGTGCCAGCTCACCACAACCAAGGGACTACCCCTACGAGCAGTACTTC | CASSPQPRDYPYEQYF
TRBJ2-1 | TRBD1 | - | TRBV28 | TGTGCCAGCAGTTTTCGCCGGACAGGAAAGTTTGGCAATGAGCAGTTCTTC | CASSFRRTGKFGNEQFF
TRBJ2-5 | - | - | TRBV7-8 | TGTGCCAGCAGCCAACCGGGACCACACTCAACAGAGACCCAGTACTTC | CASSQPGPHSTETQYF
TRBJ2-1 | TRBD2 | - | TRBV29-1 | TGCAGCGTTGATAGGTTAGCGGGAGTAGTATATGAGCAGTTCTTC | CSVDRLAGVVYEQFF
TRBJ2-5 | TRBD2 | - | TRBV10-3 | TGTGCCATCAGTGAGCCGACTAGCGTGAGGGCATTCGAGACCCAGTACTTC | CAISEPTSVRAFETQYF
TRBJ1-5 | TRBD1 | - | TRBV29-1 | TGCAGCGCCGGAAGGACAGGGGAAAATCAGCCCCAGCATTTT | CSAGRTGENQPQHF
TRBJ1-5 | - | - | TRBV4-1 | TGCGCTAGCAGCCAAGAATTGGGGGGCAATCAGCCCCAGCATTTT | CASSQELGGNQPQHF
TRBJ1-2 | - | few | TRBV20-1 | TGCAGTGCTAGAGAACAGGACAACTATGGCTACACCTTC | CSAREQDNYGYTF
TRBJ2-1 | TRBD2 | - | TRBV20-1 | TGCAGTGCCAGAGATCTTCGTGGGAGGGCCCTCAATGACCAGTTCTTC | CSARDLRGRALNDQFF
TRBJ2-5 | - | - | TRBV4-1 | TGCGCCAGCAGCCAAGATCCGGGGGTAAGATACAATGAGCAGTACTTC | CASSQDPGVRYNEQYF
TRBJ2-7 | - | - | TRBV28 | TGTGCCGCCGCTGGGGGGGGGGCCGTTTACGAGCAGTACTTC | CAAAGGGAVYEQYF
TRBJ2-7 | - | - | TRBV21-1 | TGTGCCAGCAGCACTGAACTCCGGGACCCCATCTACGAGCAGTACTTC | CASSTELRDPIYEQYF
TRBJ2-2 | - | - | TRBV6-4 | TGTGCCAGCAGTGACTCGAGGCAGGGGGGCACCGGGGAGCTGTTTTTT | CASSDSRQGGTGELFF
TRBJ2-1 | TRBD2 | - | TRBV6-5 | TGTGCCAGCAGTTCTATGGGGGGGTGGGACAATGAGCAGTTCTTC | CASSSMGGWDNEQFF
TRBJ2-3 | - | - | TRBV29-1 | TGCAGCGTTGAAGAGGAAAACACAGAGACGCAGTATTTT | CSVEEENTETQYF
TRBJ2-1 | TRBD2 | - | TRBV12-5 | TGTGCTAGTGGTTCCTCCCTGGGTGCAGCGGGGGCCTTCAATGAGCAGTTCTTC | CASGSSLGAAGAFNEQFF
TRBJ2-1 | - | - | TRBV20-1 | TGCAGTGCTCCCTCCTGGGGGTTCCACAATGAGCAGTTCTTC | CSAPSWGFHNEQFF
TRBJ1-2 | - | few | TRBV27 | TGTGCCAGCAGAAACACCGGGCGGCACTATGGCTACACCTTC | CASRNTGRHYGYTF